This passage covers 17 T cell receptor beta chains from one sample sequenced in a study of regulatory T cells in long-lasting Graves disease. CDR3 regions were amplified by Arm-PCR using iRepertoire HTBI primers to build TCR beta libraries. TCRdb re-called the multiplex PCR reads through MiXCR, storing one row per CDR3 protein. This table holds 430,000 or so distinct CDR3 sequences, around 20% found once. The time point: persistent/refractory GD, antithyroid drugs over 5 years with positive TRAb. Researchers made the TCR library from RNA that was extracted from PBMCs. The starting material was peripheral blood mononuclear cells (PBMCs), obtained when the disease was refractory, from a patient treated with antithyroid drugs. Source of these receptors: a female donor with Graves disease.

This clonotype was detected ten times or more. CDR3 bases: TGTGCCAGCAGCCACCTGGGGGGGACAGACTACGAGCAGTACTTC. As protein: CASSHLGGTDYEQYF. J is TRBJ2-7 and V is TRBV28, with D perhaps matching TRBD1 or TRBD2 (7 bases each). V was cut by 6 bases and J by 3 bases, with 18 bases left in between. There are 15 residues in the CDR3. Per germline, CDR1 MDHEN and CDR2 SYDVKM.

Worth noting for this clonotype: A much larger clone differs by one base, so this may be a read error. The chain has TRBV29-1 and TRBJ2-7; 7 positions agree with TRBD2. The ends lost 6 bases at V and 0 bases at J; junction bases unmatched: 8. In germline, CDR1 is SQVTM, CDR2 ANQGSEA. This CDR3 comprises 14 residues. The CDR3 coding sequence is TGCAGCGTCCTCAGCGGGATAAGCTCCTACGAGCAGTACTTC. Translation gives CSVLSGISSYEQYF.

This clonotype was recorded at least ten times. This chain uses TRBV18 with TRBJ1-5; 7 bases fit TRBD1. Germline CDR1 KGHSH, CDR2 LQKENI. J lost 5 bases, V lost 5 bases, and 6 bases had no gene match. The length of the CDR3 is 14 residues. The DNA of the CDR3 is TGTGCCAGCTCAGATCAGGGGGTAGATCAGCCCCAGCATTTT. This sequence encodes CASSDQGVDQPQHF. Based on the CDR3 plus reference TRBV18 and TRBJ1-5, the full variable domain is NAGVMQNPRHLVRRRGQEARLRCSPMKGHSHVYWYRQLPEEGLKFMVYLQKENIIDESGMPKERFSAEFPKEGPSILRIQQVVRGDSAAYFCASSDQGVDQPQHFGDGTRLSIL.

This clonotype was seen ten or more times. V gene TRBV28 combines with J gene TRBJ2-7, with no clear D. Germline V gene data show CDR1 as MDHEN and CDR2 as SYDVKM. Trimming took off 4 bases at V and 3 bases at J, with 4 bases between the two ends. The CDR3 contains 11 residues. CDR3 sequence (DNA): TGTGCCAGCAGTTCTCTCTACGAGCAGTACTTC. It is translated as CASSSLYEQYF.

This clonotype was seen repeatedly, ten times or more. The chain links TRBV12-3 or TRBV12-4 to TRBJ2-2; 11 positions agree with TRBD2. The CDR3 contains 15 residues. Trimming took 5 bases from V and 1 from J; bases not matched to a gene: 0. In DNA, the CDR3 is TGTGCCAGCAGTACTAGCGGGAGGAACACCGGGGAGCTGTTTTTT. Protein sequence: CASSTSGRNTGELFF.

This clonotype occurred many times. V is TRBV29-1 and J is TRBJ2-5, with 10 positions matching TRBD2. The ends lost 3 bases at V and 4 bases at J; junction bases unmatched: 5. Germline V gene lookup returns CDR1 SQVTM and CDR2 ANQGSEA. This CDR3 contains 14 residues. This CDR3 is CSVDLAGALETQYF. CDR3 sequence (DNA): TGCAGCGTTGATCTAGCGGGAGCATTAGAGACCCAGTACTTC. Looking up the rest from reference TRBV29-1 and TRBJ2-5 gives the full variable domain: SAVISQKPSRDICQRGTSLTIQCQVDSQVTMMFWYRQQPGQSLTLIATANQGSEATYESGFVIDKFPISRPNLTFSTLTVSNMSPEDSSIYLCSVDLAGALETQYFGPGTRLLVL.

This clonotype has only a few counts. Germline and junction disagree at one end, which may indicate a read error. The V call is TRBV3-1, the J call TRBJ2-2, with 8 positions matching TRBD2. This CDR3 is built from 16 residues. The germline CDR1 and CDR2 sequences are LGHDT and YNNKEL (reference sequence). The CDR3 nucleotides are TGTGCCAGTAGCCAAGAGGGGACTAGGAACACCGGGGAGCTGTTTTTT. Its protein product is CASSQEGTRNTGELFF.

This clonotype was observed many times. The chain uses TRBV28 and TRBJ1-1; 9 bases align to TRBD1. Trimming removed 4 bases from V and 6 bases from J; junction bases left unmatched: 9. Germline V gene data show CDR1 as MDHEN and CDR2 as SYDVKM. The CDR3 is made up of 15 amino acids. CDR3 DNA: TGTGCCAGCAGTTCCCTTCCGGGACAGGGTTCTGAAGCTTTCTTT. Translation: CASSSLPGQGSEAFF.

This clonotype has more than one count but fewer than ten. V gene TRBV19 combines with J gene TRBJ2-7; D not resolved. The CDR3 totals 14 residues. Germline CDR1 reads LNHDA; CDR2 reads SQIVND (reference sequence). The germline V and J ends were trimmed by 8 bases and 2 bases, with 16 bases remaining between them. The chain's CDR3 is CASARVATPYEQYF. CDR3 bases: TGTGCCAGTGCACGAGTGGCGACCCCCTACGAGCAGTACTTC.

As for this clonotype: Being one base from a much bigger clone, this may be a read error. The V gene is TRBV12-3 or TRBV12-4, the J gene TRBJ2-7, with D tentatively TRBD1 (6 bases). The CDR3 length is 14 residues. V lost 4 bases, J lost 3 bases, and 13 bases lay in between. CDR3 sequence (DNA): TGTGCCAGCAGTTCCCCGACAGGCTTCTACGAGCAGTACTTC. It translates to CASSSPTGFYEQYF.

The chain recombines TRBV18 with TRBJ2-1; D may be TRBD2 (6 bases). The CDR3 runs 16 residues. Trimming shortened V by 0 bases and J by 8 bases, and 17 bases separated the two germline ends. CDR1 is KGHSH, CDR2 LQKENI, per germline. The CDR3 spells CASSPPSGGLWDEQFF. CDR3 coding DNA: TGTGCCAGCTCACCACCGAGTGGAGGGCTTTGGGATGAGCAGTTCTTC. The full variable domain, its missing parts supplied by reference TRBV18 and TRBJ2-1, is NAGVMQNPRHLVRRRGQEARLRCSPMKGHSHVYWYRQLPEEGLKFMVYLQKENIIDESGMPKERFSAEFPKEGPSILRIQQVVRGDSAAYFCASSPPSGGLWDEQFFGPGTRLTVL.

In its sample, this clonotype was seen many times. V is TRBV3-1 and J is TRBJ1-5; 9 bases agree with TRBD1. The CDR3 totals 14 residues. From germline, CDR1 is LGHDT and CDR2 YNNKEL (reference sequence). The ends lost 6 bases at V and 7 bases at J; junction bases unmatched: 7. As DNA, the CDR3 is TGTGCCAGCAGTCTGGACAGGGGAGGACAGCCCCAGCATTTT. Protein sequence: CASSLDRGGQPQHF.

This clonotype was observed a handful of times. Here the CDR3 DNA reads TGCAGTGCTAGAGAGGGACAGGGGCTCTACGAGCAGTACTTC. Protein sequence: CSAREGQGLYEQYF. This sequence joins TRBV20-1 and TRBJ2-7; 10 bases are shared with TRBD1. The CDR3 consists of 14 residues. J gave up 3 bases and V 0 bases, and 2 bases lay outside the gene matches. Germline V gene sequence: CDR1 DFQATT, CDR2 SNEGSKA (reference sequence).

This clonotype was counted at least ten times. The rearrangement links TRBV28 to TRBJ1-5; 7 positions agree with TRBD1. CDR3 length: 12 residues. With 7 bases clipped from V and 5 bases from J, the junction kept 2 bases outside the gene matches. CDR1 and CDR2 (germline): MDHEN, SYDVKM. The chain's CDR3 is CASITGDQPQHF. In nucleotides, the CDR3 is TGTGCCAGCATTACAGGGGATCAGCCCCAGCATTTT.

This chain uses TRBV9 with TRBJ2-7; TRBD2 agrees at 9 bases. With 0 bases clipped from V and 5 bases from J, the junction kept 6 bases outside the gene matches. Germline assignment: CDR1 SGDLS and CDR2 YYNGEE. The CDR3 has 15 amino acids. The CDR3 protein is CASSVGGSGSNEQYF. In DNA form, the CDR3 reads TGTGCCAGCAGCGTAGGGGGTAGCGGGAGCAACGAGCAGTACTTC.

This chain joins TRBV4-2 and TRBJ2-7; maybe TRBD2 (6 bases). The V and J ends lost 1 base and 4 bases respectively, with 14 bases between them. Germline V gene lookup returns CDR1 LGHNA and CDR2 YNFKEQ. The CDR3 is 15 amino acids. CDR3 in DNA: TGTGCCAGCAGCCAAGCCAGGACTACGGAATACGAGCAGTACTTC. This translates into CASSQARTTEYEQYF.

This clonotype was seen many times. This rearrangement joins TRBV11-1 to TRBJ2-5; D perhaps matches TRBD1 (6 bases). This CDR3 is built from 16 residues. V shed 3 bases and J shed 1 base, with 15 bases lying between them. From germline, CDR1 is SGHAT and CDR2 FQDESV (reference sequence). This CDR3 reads CASSFGQYRVQETQYF. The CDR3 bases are TGTGCCAGCAGCTTTGGGCAATACAGGGTCCAAGAGACCCAGTACTTC.